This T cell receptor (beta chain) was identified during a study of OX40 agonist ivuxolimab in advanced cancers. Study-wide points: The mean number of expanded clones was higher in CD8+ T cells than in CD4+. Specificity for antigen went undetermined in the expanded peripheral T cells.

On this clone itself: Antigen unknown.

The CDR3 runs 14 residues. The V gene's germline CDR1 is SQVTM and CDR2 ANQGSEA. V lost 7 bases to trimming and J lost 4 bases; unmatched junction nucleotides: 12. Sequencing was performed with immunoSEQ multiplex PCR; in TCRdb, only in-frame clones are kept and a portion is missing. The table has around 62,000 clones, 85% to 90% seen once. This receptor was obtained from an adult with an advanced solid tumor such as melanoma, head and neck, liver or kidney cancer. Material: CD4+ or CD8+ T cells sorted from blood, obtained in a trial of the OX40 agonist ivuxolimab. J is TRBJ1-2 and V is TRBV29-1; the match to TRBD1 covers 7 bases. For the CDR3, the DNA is TGCAGCGCTGGCGGTACAGGGGACGGCTATGGCTACACCTTC. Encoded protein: CSAGGTGDGYGYTF.